Here is one T cell receptor beta chain with its context. Its specificity is unknown. There were no recent acute infections or vaccinations among the donors, who were healthy HIV-negative adults. These data originate in a study of shared clonotypes between healthy human individuals. Study conclusions and caveats: Only a few donors were included, so the genetic and exposure-history diversity represented was limited. Exclusively blood specimens were collected; tissue repertoires likely differ. Larger estimated richness was generally recorded for naive subsets relative to memory subsets.

Germline V CDR1 and CDR2: MDHEN, SYDVKM. The CDR3 spans 13 residues. The V gene lost 7 bases and the J gene lost 2 bases, with 12 bases spanning the gap. The repertoire was sequenced with immunoSEQ multiplex PCR; TCRdb's copy has only in-frame clones and lacks some. The sample shows some 2.4 million clones, over 85% of them seen only once. The sequenced sample consisted of naive CD4+ T cells from PBMCs. Subset: CD45RA+ positively selected. The sequence derives from a young man in good health. Some clones in this sample may be carry-over from other donors' samples. V and J are TRBV28 and TRBJ2-7; weak D call: TRBD2 (6 bases). CDR3 residues: CASTAGPPYEQYF. The CDR3 DNA reads as TGTGCCAGCACGGCGGGGCCCCCCTACGAGCAGTACTTC.